This record covers a single TCR beta chain. This sample is drawn from a study of ipilimumab plus nivolumab after autologous stem cell transplantation. Germline CDR1 reads SGHTA; CDR2 reads FQGTGA. V lost 2 bases and J lost 0, with 11 bases in between. This CDR3 comprises 16 residues. Through week 26, nivolumab 3 mg/kg IV was given weeks 1, 4, 7, 10, then biweekly. Libraries were prepared by immunoSEQ multiplex PCR; TCRdb keeps only in-frame clonotypes and omits some of them. The sample has tens of thousands of clones; nearly 95% are singletons. The TCR was taken from a male donor with multiple myeloma. Sequenced here: PBMCs, sampled in a trial of ipilimumab plus nivolumab as post-transplant consolidation. The chain combines TRBV7-3 with TRBJ2-1; possible D gene TRBD1, 5 bases. The DNA for the CDR3 is TGTGCCAGCAGCTTAGTAGGTGACAGCTCCTACAATGAGCAGTTCTTC. Translation: CASSLVGDSSYNEQFF.